Sequencing of this TCR beta chain was carried out in a study of blood T cell repertoires in COVID-19. Whole-study context: From the United States, Italy and Spain came samples of acute and convalescent COVID-19. Nucleic acid was either cDNA or gDNA, and it came from T cells, B-cell-depleted T cells, or PBMCs.

In the authors' methods: Reference gene primers were amplified, and this amplification served to estimate nucleated cell counts. TCRdb keeps only in-frame clones here, not all; method: immunoSEQ multiplex PCR. That table supplies the V and J calls and clone size; D and trimming were determined from the DNA. The sample has approximately 32,000 clones; 70% to 90% are singletons. CDR3 size: 17 residues. Per the germline V gene, CDR1 is MRHNA and CDR2 is SNTAGT. After removal of 6 bases from V and 2 bases from J, the junction contained 5 bases not matched to a gene. The sample taken for sequencing was peripheral blood. This receptor was taken from a woman in her 70s with active COVID-19. The chain has TRBV6-4 and TRBJ2-1; 15 nucleotides line up with TRBD2. CDR3 residues: CASRGTSGGLTYNEQFF. The CDR3 DNA sequence: TGTGCCAGCAGAGGGACTAGCGGGGGGCTTACCTACAATGAGCAGTTCTTC.